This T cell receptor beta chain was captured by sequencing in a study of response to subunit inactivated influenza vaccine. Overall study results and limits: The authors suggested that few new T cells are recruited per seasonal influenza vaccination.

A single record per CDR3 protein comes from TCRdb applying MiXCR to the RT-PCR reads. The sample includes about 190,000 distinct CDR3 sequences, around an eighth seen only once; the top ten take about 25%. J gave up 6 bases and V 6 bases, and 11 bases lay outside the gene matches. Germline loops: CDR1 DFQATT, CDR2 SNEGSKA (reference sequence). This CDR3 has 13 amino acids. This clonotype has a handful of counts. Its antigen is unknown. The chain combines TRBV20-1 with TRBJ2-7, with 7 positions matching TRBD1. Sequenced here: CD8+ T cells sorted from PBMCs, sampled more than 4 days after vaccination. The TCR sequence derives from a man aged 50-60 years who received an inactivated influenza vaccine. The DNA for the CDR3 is TGCAGTGCAAGACAGGGTCAAACGCGCGAGCAGTACTTC. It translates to CSARQGQTREQYF.